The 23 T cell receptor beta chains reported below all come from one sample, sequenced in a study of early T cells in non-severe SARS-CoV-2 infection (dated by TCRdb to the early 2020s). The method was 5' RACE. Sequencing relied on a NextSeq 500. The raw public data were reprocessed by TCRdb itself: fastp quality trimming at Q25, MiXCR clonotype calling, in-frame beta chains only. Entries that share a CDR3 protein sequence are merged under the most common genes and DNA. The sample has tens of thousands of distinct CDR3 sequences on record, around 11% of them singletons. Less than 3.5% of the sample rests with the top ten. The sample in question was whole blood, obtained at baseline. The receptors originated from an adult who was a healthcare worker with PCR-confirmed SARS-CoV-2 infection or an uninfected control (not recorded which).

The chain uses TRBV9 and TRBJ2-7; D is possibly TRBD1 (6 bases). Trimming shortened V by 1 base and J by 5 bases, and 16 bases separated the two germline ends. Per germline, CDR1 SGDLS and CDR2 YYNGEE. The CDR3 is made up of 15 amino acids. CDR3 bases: TGTGCCAGCAGCGTAACAGGGAGTACCGGCAACGAGCAGTACTTC. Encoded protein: CASSVTGSTGNEQYF.

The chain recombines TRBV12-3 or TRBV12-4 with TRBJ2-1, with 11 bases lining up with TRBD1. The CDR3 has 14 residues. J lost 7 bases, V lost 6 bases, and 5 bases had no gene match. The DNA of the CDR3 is TGTGCCAGCAGAGGACAGGGGGCTCGGAATGAGCAGTTCTTC. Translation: CASRGQGARNEQFF.

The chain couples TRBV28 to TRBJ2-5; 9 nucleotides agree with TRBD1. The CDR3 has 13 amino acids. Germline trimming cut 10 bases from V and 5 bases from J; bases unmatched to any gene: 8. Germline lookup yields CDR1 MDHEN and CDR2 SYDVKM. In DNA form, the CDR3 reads TGTGCCACCAAACAGGGGGCGGTGGAGACCCAGTACTTC. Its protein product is CATKQGAVETQYF.

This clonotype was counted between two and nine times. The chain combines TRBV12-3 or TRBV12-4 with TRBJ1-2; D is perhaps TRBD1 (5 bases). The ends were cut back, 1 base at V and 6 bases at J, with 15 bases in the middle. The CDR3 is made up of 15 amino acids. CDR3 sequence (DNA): TGTGCCAGCAGTTTAGTGCCCCGGGGGTCGCATGGCTACACCTTC. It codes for CASSLVPRGSHGYTF.

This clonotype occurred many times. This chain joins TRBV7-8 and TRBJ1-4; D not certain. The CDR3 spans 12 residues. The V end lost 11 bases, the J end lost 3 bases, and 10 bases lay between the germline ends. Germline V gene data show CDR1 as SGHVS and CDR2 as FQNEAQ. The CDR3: CACRRANEKLFF. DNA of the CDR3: TGTGCCTGCCGTCGGGCTAATGAAAAACTGTTTTTT.

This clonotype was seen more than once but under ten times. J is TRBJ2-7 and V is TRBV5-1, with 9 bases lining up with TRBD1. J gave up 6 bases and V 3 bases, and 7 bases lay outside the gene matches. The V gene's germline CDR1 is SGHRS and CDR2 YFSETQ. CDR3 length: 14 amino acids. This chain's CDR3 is CASSSGTGLVEQYF. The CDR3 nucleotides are TGCGCCAGCAGCTCTGGGACAGGGTTGGTCGAGCAGTACTTC.

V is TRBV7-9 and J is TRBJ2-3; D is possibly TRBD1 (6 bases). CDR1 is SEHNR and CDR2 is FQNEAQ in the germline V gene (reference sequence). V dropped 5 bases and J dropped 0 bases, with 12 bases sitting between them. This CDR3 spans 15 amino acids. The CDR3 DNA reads TGTGCCAGCAGCCCTTATGGGGGCAGCACAGATACGCAGTATTTT. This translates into CASSPYGGSTDTQYF. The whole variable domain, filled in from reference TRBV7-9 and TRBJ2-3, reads DTGVSQNPRHKITKRGQNVTFRCDPISEHNRLYWYRQTLGQGPEFLTYFQNEAQLEKSRLLSDRFSAERPKGSFSTLEIQRTEQGDSAMYLCASSPYGGSTDTQYFGPGTRLTVL.

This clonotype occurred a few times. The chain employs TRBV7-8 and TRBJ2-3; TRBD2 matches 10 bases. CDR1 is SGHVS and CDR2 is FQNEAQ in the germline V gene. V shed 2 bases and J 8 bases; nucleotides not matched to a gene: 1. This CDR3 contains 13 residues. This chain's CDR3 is CASSLTSGATQYF. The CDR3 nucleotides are TGTGCCAGCAGCTTAACTAGCGGGGCTACGCAGTATTTT.

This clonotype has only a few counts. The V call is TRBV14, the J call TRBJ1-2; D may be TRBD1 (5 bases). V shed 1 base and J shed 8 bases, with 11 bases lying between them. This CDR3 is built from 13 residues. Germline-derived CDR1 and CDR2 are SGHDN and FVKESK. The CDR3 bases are TGTGCCAGCAGCCAAGTTCCAGGGTACGGCTACACCTTC. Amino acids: CASSQVPGYGYTF.

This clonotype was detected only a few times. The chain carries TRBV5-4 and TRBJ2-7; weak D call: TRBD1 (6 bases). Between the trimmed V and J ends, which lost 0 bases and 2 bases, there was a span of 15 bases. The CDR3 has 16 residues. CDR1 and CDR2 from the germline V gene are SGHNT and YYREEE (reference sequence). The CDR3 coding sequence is TGTGCCAGCAGCTTGGAGCAGGGGAGAAGTACCTACGAGCAGTACTTC. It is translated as CASSLEQGRSTYEQYF.

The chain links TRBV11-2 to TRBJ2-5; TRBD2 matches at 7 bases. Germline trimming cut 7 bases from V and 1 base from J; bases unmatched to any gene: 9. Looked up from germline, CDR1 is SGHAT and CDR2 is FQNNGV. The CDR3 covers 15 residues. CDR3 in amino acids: CASTGVSGGQETQYF. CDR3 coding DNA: TGTGCCAGCACCGGCGTCTCGGGGGGCCAAGAGACCCAGTACTTC.

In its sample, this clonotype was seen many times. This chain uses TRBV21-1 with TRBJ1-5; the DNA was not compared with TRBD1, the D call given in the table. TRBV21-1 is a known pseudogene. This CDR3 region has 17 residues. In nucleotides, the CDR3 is TGTGCCAGCAGCAAAGGAGGGGAACACCATAGCAATCAGCCCCAGCATTTT. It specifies CASSKGGEHHSNQPQHF.

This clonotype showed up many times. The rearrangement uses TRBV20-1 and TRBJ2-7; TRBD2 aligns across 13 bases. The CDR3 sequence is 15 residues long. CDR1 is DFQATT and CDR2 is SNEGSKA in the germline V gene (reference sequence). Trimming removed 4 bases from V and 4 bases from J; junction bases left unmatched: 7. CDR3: CSAISTSGGNYEQYF. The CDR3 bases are TGCAGTGCTATCTCGACTAGCGGGGGGAATTACGAGCAGTACTTC.

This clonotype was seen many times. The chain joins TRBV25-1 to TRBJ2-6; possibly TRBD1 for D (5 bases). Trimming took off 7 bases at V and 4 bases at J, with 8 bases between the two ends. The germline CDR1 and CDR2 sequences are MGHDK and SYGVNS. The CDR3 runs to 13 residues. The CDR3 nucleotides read TGTGCCAGCACAGGGTTCGGGGCCAACGTCCTGACTTTC. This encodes CASTGFGANVLTF.

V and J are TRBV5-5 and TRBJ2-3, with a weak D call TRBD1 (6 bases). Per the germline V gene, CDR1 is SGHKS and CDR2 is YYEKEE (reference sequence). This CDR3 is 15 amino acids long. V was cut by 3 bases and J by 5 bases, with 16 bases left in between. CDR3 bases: TGTGCCAGCAGCTCGCAACCAGCACAGGGAGATACGCAGTATTTT. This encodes CASSSQPAQGDTQYF.

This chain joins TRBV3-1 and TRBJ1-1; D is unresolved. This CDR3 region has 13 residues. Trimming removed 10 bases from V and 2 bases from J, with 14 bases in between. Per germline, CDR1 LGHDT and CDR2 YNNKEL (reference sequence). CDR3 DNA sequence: TGTGCCACCGCCGTCGGGCGTAACACTGAAGCTTTCTTT. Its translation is CATAVGRNTEAFF.

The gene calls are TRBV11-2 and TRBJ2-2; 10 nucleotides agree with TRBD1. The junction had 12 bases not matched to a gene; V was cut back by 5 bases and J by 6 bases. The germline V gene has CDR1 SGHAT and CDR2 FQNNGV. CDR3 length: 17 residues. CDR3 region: CASSPNPGQGRAGELFF. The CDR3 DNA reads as TGTGCCAGCAGCCCAAATCCGGGACAGGGGAGAGCCGGGGAGCTGTTTTTT.

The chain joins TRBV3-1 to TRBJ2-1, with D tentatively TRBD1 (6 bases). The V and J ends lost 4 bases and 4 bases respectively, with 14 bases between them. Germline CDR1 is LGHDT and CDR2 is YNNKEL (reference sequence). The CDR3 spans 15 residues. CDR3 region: CASSPRTARYNEQFF. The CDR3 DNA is TGTGCCAGCAGCCCTAGGACAGCTAGATACAATGAGCAGTTCTTC.

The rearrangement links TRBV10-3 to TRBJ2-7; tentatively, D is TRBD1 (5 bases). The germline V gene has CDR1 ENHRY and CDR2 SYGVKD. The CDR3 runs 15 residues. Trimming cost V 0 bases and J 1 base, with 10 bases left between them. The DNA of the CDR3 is TGTGCCATCAGTGAGTCGAGACAGAGGTCCTACGAGCAGTACTTC. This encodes CAISESRQRSYEQYF.

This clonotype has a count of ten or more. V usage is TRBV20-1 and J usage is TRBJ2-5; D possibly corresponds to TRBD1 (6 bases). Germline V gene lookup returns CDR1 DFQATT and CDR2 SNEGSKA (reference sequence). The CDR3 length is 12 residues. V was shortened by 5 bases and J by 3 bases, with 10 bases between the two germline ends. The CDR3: CSASTGKETQYF. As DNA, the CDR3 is TGCAGTGCTTCCACAGGGAAAGAGACCCAGTACTTC.

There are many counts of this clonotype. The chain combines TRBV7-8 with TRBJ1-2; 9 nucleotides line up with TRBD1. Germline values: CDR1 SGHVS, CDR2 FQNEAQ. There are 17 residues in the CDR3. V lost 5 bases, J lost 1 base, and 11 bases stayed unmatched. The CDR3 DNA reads TGTGCCAGCAGCCATCTCCAGGGACAGGGACGTAACTATGGCTACACCTTC. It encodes CASSHLQGQGRNYGYTF.

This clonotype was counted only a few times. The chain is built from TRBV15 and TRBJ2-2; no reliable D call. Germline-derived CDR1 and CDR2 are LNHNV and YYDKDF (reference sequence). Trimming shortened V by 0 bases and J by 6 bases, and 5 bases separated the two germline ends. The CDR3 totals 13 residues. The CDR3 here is CATSRDRAGELFF. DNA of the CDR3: TGTGCCACCAGCAGAGATAGGGCCGGGGAGCTGTTTTTT.

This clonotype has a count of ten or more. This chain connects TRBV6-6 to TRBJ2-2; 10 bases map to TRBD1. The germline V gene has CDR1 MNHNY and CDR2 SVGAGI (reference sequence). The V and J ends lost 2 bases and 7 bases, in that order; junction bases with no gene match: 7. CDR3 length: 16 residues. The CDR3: CASSYPGTGELGELFF. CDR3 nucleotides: TGTGCCAGCAGTTACCCCGGGACAGGGGAGCTCGGGGAGCTGTTTTTT.